These T cell receptor beta chains were read from a single sample in a study of T cells after yellow fever vaccination. Via MiXCR, TCRdb re-called the 5' RACE reads, giving one row per CDR3 protein. The sample carries 400,000 to 650,000 distinct CDR3 sequences, 21% recorded once. Sequenced here: PBMCs, sampled less than 25 days after the first yellow fever vaccination. These receptors were collected from a man between 18 and 35 years old who received the YFV17D yellow fever vaccine. CDR3s include the opening cysteine and the closing phenylalanine or tryptophan. The D gene is left open where the match is weak. Expanded clones are given a class, and other clones once, few, many or no size at all.

D	V	J	size	CDR3	DNA
TRBD1	TRBV7-7	TRBJ2-1	few	CASSKGQGAYNEQFF	TGTGCCAGCAGCAAGGGACAGGGGGCCTACAATGAGCAGTTCTTC
TRBD1	TRBV6-2/TRBV6-3	TRBJ2-7	many	CASSQGQSSYEQYF	TGTGCCAGCAGTCAGGGACAGAGCTCCTACGAGCAGTACTTC
TRBD1	TRBV5-1	TRBJ2-1	-	CASSFSPGQGYNEQFF	TGCGCCAGCAGCTTCTCCCCAGGACAGGGCTACAATGAGCAGTTCTTC
-	TRBV6-1	TRBJ1-2	-	CASSEGITGRGYTF	TGTGCCAGCAGTGAGGGTATTACCGGGCGGGGCTACACCTTC
-	TRBV7-2	TRBJ2-5	few	CASSGVGEFGTQYF	TGTGCCAGCAGCGGGGTGGGGGAGTTTGGGACCCAGTACTTC
-	TRBV5-1	TRBJ2-1	-	CASRGAAGAYNEQFF	TGCGCCAGCAGGGGAGCCGCAGGCGCCTACAATGAGCAGTTCTTC
-	TRBV7-9	TRBJ2-1	-	CASGWLGNMDEQFF	TGTGCCAGCGGCTGGCTGGGAAATATGGATGAGCAGTTCTTC
-	TRBV11-2	TRBJ2-3	-	CASSLIGRYTDTQYF	TGTGCCAGCAGCTTAATAGGACGGTACACAGATACGCAGTATTTT
-	TRBV7-9	TRBJ2-1	-	CASSLIVRAEQFF	TGTGCCAGCAGCTTAATCGTACGAGCGGAGCAGTTCTTC
TRBD1	TRBV4-2	TRBJ2-5	-	CASSQAQGMETQYF	TGTGCCAGCAGCCAAGCACAGGGGATGGAGACCCAGTACTTC
TRBD2	TRBV4-1	TRBJ2-1	-	CASRGTRVNEQFF	TGCGCCAGCAGAGGGACTAGAGTCAATGAGCAGTTCTTC
TRBD1	TRBV10-3	TRBJ2-5	few	CAISGTGGQETQYF	TGTGCCATCAGTGGGACAGGGGGCCAAGAGACCCAGTACTTC
-	TRBV2	TRBJ1-1	many	CASSTGPGTEAFF	TGTGCCAGCAGTACAGGCCCTGGGACTGAAGCTTTCTTT
-	TRBV20-1	TRBJ1-3	many	CSASSGADGNTIYF	TGCAGTGCTAGTAGCGGGGCTGATGGAAACACCATATATTTT
-	TRBV5-6	TRBJ2-7	few	CASSSTDREGNEQYF	TGTGCCAGCAGCTCCACTGACAGGGAGGGAAACGAGCAGTACTTC
-	TRBV7-2	TRBJ1-5	few	CASSLVHGLNQPQHF	TGTGCCAGCAGCTTAGTGCACGGACTCAATCAGCCCCAGCATTTT
-	TRBV24-1	TRBJ2-3	few	CATSDQTGDTQYF	TGTGCCACCAGTGACCAGACGGGGGATACGCAGTATTTT
TRBD1	TRBV9	TRBJ1-6	-	CASSGGQGPEPLHF	TGTGCCAGCAGCGGGGGACAGGGCCCTGAACCCCTCCACTTT
TRBD2	TRBV6-1	TRBJ2-3	few	CASDPSGGVGDTQYF	TGTGCCAGCGACCCTAGCGGGGGGGTTGGAGATACGCAGTATTTT
TRBD1	TRBV2	TRBJ2-7	-	CASSEGPGTALYEQYF	TGTGCCAGCAGTGAGGGGCCCGGGACAGCCCTCTACGAGCAGTACTTC
-	TRBV4-3	TRBJ1-1	-	CASSLGRGANTEAFF	TGCGCCAGCAGCCTGGGTCGGGGGGCGAACACTGAAGCTTTCTTT
-	TRBV10-3	TRBJ2-5	many	CAIRDKQETQYF	TGTGCCATCAGGGACAAACAAGAGACCCAGTACTTC
-	TRBV2	TRBJ2-2	-	CASMAVNTGELFF	TGTGCCAGCATGGCGGTTAACACCGGGGAGCTGTTTTTT
TRBD1	TRBV6-1	TRBJ1-5	-	CASSRDREAQPQHF	TGTGCCAGCAGTCGGGACAGGGAGGCCCAGCCCCAGCATTTT
-	TRBV20-1	TRBJ2-5	-	CSASGTRPETQYF	TGCAGTGCTAGCGGGACGCGGCCAGAGACCCAGTACTTC
-	TRBV12-3/TRBV12-4	TRBJ2-1	many	CASGKAGGRTYNEQFF	TGTGCCAGCGGTAAAGCCGGGGGGCGAACCTACAATGAGCAGTTCTTC